This T cell receptor beta chain was documented in a study of blood T cell repertoires in COVID-19. Background on the study: Collection of acute and convalescent COVID-19 samples took place in the United States, Italy and Spain.

The germline V and J ends were trimmed by 5 bases and 3 bases, with 10 bases remaining between them. CDR1 is SGHVS and CDR2 is FNYEAQ in the germline V gene. The CDR3 extends over 13 amino acids. This clone was seen just once. Authors' methods: Estimates of nucleated cell counts were drawn from the amplification of reference gene primers. Generated by immunoSEQ multiplex PCR, the TCRdb table keeps only in-frame clones and is missing some. That table furnishes V, J and clone size, whereas the DNA furnished D and trimming. The table lists some 210,000 clones, over 80% of them singletons. Participant ages covered roughly 18 to 90 years across 24 US areas. Each participant's cohort was designated according to participant-reported clinical history.

The chain couples TRBV7-6 to TRBJ1-1; D is uncertain. This TCR derives from a man aged 18 to 29 with acute COVID-19. The specimen was PBMCs or T cells enriched from blood (not recorded which). The CDR3 region has the DNA TGTGCCAGCAGCCTCACTTTGGACACTGAAGCTTTCTTT. It is translated as CASSLTLDTEAFF.